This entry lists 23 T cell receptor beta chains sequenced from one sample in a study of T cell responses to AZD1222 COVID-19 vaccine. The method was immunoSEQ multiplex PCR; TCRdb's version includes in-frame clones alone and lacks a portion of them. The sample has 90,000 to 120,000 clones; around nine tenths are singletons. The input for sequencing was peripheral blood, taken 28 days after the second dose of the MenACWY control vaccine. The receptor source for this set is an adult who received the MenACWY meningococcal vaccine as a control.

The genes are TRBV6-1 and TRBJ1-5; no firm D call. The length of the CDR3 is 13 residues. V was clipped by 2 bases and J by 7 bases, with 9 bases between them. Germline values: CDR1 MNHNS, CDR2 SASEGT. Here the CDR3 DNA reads TGTGCCAGCAGTGAAATACTCTACCAGCCCCAGCATTTT. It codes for CASSEILYQPQHF.

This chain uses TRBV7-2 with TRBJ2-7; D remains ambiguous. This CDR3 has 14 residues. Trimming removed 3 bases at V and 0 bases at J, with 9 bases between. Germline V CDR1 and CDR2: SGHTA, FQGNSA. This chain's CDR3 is CASSLMESSYEQYF. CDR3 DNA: TGTGCCAGCAGCTTGATGGAGAGCTCCTACGAGCAGTACTTC.

The CDR3 protein is CASSLMPTSGGAETQYF. CDR3 DNA: TGTGCCAGCAGCTTAATGCCGACTAGCGGGGGGGCTGAGACCCAGTACTTC. The chain employs TRBV11-2 and TRBJ2-5; 14 bases are a match to TRBD2. The CDR3 runs 17 residues. J was trimmed by 5 bases and V by 2 bases; bases with no gene match: 7. The germline CDR1 and CDR2 sequences are SGHAT and FQNNGV.

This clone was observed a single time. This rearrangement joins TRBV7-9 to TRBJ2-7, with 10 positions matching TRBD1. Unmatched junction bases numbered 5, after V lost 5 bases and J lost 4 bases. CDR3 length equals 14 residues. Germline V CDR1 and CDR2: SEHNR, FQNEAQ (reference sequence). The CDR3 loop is CASSQRTGGYEQYF. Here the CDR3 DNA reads TGTGCCAGCAGCCAAAGGACAGGGGGGTACGAGCAGTACTTC.

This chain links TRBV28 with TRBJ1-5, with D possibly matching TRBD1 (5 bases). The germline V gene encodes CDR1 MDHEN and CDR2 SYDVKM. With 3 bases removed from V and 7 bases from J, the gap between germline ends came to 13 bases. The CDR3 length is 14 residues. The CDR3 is CASSLGGTRQPQHF. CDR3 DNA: TGTGCCAGCAGTTTGGGAGGGACTCGGCAGCCCCAGCATTTT.

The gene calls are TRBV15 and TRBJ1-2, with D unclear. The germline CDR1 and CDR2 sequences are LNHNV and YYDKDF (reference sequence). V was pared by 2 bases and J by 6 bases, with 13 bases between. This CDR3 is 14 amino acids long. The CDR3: CATSRSRNSDGYTF. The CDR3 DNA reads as TGTGCCACCAGCAGATCCCGTAATTCGGATGGCTACACCTTC.

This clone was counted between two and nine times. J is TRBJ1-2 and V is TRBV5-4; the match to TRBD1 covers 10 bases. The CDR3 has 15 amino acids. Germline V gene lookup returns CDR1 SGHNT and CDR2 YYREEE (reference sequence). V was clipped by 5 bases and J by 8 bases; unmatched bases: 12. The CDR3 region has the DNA TGTGCCAGCAGGGATATGGGACAGGGGAAGCGGGGCTACACCTTC. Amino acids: CASRDMGQGKRGYTF.

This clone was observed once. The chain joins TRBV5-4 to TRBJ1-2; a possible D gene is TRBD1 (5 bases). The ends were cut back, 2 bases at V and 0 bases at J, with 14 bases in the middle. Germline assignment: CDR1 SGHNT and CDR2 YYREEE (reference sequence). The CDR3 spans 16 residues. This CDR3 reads CASSFGRATSNYGYTF. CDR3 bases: TGTGCCAGCAGCTTCGGCAGGGCAACTTCTAACTATGGCTACACCTTC.

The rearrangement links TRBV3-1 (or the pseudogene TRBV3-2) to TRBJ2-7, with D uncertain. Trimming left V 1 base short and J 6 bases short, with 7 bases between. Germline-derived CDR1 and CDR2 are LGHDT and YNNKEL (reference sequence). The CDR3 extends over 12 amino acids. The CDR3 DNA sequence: TGTGCCAGCAGCCAAGGTTCCCTCGAGCAGTACTTC. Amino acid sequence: CASSQGSLEQYF.

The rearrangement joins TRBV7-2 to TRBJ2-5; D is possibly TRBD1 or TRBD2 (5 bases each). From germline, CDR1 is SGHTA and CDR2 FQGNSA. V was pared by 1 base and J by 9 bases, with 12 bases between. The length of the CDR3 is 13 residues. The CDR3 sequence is CASSLEALGAQYF. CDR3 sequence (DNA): TGTGCCAGCAGCTTAGAAGCGTTGGGGGCCCAGTACTTC.

CDR3 protein: CASSLQGQFRSPLHF. The CDR3 DNA sequence: TGTGCCAGCAGTTTACAGGGTCAGTTTCGTTCACCCCTCCACTTT. The rearrangement joins TRBV28 to TRBJ1-6; D may be TRBD1 (5 bases). Germline V gene data show CDR1 as MDHEN and CDR2 as SYDVKM. Trimming removed 2 bases from V and 9 bases from J, with 14 bases in between. This CDR3 contains 15 residues.

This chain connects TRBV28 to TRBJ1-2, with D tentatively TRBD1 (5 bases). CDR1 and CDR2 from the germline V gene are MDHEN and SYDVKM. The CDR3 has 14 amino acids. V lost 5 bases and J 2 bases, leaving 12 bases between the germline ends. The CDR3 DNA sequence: TGTGCCAGCAGTACCGGGACGGACAACTATGGCTACACCTTC. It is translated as CASSTGTDNYGYTF.

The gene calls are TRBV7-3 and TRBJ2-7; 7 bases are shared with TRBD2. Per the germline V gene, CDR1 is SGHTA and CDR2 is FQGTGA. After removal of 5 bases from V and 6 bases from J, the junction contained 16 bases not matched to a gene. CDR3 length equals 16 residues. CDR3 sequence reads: CASSPGGRGSFGEQYF. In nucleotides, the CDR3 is TGTGCCAGCAGCCCGGGGGGACGGGGCTCATTTGGCGAGCAGTACTTC.

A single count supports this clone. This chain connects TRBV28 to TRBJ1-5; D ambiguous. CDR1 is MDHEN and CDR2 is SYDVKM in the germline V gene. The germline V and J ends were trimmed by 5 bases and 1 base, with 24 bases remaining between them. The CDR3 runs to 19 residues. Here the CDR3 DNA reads TGTGCCAGCAGTCTTCCCTACTCGACCTCTTTCCAGAGCAATCAGCCCCAGCATTTT. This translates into CASSLPYSTSFQSNQPQHF.

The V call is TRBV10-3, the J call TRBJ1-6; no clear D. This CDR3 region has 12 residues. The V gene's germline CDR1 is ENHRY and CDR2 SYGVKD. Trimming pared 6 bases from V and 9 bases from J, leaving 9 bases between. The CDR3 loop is CAISGKGSPLHF. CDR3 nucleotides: TGTGCCATCAGCGGAAAGGGTTCACCCCTCCACTTT.

In DNA, the CDR3 is TGTGCCAGCAGCCATTATCGGCACGCTGAAGCTTTCTTT. This gives the protein CASSHYRHAEAFF. The genes are TRBV3-1 (or the pseudogene TRBV3-2) and TRBJ1-1; D not resolved. Between the trimmed V and J ends, which lost 3 bases and 6 bases, there was a span of 11 bases. In germline, CDR1 is LGHDT, CDR2 YNNKEL (reference sequence). This CDR3 spans 13 amino acids.

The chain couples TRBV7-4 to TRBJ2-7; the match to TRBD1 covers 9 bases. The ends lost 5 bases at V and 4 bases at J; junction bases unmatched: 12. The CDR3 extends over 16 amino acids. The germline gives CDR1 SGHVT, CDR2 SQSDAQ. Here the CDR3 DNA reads TGTGCCAGCAGCCTATGTGGGGACAGGGAGTCTTACGAGCAGTACTTC. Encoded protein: CASSLCGDRESYEQYF.

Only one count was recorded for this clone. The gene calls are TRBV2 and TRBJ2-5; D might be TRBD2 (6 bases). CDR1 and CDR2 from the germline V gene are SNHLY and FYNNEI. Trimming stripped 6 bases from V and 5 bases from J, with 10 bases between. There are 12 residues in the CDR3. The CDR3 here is CASRASVETQYF. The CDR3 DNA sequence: TGTGCCAGCAGGGCTAGCGTTGAGACCCAGTACTTC.

CDR3 sequence: CASSARSSYNSPLHF. The CDR3 bases are TGTGCCAGCAGCGCCCGAAGCTCCTATAATTCACCCCTCCACTTT. The gene calls are TRBV9 and TRBJ1-6; D not certain. CDR3 length equals 15 residues. Per germline, CDR1 SGDLS and CDR2 YYNGEE. V lost 3 bases and J lost 0, with 7 bases in between.

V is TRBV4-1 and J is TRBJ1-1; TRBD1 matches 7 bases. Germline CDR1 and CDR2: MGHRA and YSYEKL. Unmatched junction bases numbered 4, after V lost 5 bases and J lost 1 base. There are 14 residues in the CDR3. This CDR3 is CASSYGQENTEAFF. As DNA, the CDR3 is TGCGCCAGCAGCTATGGACAGGAGAACACTGAAGCTTTCTTT.

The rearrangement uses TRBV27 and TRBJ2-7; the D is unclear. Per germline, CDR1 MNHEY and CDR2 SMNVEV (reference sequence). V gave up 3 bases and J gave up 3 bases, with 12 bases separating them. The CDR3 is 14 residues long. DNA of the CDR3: TGTGCCAGCAGTTTTTCCCGCGCGAGCTACGAGCAGTACTTC. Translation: CASSFSRASYEQYF.

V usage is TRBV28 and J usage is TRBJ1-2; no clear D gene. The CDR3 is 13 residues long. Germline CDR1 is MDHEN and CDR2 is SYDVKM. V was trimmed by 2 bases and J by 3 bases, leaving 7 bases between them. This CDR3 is CASSLRTDYGYTF. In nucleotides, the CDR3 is TGTGCCAGCAGTTTAAGGACTGACTATGGCTACACCTTC.

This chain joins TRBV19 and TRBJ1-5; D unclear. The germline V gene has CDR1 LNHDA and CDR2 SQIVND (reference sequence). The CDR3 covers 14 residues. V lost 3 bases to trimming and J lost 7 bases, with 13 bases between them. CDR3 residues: CASSMARVRQPQHF. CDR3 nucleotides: TGTGCCAGTAGTATGGCGCGGGTCCGACAGCCCCAGCATTTT. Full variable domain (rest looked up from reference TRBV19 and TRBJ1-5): DGGITQSPKYLFRKEGQNVTLSCEQNLNHDAMYWYRQDPGQGLRLIYYSQIVNDFQKGDIAEGYSVSREKKESFPLTVTSAQKNPTAFYLCASSMARVRQPQHFGDGTRLSIL.